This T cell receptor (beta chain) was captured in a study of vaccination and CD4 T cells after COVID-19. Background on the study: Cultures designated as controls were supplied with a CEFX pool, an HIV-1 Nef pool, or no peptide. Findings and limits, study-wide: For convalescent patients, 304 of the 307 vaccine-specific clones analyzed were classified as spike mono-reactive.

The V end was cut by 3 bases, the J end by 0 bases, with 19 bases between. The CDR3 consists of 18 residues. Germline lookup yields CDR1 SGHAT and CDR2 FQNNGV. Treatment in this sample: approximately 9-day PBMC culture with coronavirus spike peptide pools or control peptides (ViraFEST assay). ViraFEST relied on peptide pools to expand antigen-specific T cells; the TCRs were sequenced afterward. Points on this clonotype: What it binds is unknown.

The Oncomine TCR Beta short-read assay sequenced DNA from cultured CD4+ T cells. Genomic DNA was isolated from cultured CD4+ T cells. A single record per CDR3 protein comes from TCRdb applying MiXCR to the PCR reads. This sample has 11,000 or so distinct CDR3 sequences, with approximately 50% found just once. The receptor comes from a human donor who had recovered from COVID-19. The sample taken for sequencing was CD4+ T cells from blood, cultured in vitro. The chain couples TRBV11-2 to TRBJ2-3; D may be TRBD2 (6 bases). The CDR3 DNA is TGTGCCAGCAGCTTTCGGCGTGGAGGGGAGATCAGCACAGATACGCAGTATTTT. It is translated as CASSFRRGGEISTDTQYF.